A single sample gave rise to the 22 T cell receptor beta chains below, sequenced in a study of shared clonotypes between healthy human individuals. Assay: immunoSEQ multiplex PCR; the TCRdb copy retains only in-frame clones and omits some. The sample has more than 400,000 clones, 90% to 97% seen once. The specimen sequenced was naive CD4+ T cells sorted from blood. Subset here: CD45RA+ positively selected. The source is a woman aged 25 to 39 in good health.

The chain is built from TRBV28 and TRBJ2-7; 13 nucleotides align to TRBD2. Germline-derived CDR1 and CDR2 are MDHEN and SYDVKM. This CDR3 is built from 16 residues. J gave up 4 bases and V 6 bases, and 9 bases lay outside the gene matches. The CDR3 DNA reads TGTGCCAGCAGATCACTAGCGGGAGGGCCGGGATACGAGCAGTACTTC. Protein: CASRSLAGGPGYEQYF.

In DNA, the CDR3 is TGTGCCAGCAGCGTTTCTTCGCGGTACCAAGAGACCCAGTACTTC. This translates into CASSVSSRYQETQYF. The V and J genes are TRBV9 and TRBJ2-5; no clear D gene. Between the trimmed V and J ends, which lost 2 bases and 0 bases, there was a span of 11 bases. There are 15 residues in the CDR3. Per germline, CDR1 SGDLS and CDR2 YYNGEE.

This chain links TRBV6-5 with TRBJ2-7; TRBD2 matches 10 bases. This CDR3 comprises 16 residues. Germline CDR1 is MNHEY and CDR2 is SVGAGI. V lost 6 bases, J lost 4 bases, and 12 bases stayed unmatched. The CDR3 loop is CASRYPSGTSEYEQYF. In DNA form, the CDR3 reads TGTGCCAGCAGATACCCATCCGGGACTAGCGAATACGAGCAGTACTTC.

The gene calls are TRBV6-5 and TRBJ2-3, with D tentatively TRBD2 (6 bases). This CDR3 spans 15 amino acids. V shed 5 bases and J shed 4 bases, with 16 bases lying between them. CDR1 and CDR2 (germline): MNHEY, SVGAGI. The CDR3 DNA is TGTGCCAGCAGTCCGCGACGAGGAGGGGCAGATACGCAGTATTTT. Translation gives CASSPRRGGADTQYF.

The chain has TRBV5-6 and TRBJ1-3; 7 bases map to TRBD1. The CDR3 loop spans 13 amino acids. The germline CDR1 and CDR2 sequences are SGHDT and YYEEEE. V lost 4 bases to trimming and J lost 5 bases; unmatched junction nucleotides: 3. Here the CDR3 reads CASSGTVRNTIYF. DNA of the CDR3: TGTGCCAGCAGCGGGACAGTCCGAAACACCATATATTTT. The variable domain in full, completed from reference TRBV5-6 and TRBJ1-3, reads DAGVTQSPTHLIKTRGQQVTLRCSPKSGHDTVSWYQQALGQGPQFIFQYYEEEERQRGNFPDRFSGHQFPNYSSELNVNALLLGDSALYLCASSGTVRNTIYFGEGSWLTVV.

The chain combines TRBV27 with TRBJ2-1; TRBD2 agrees at 7 bases. V gave up 5 bases and J gave up 8 bases; unmatched junction bases: 3. This CDR3 has 12 amino acids. Germline V gives CDR1 MNHEY, CDR2 SMNVEV (reference sequence). The CDR3 is CASSRGLDEQFF. CDR3 sequence (DNA): TGTGCCAGCAGTCGCGGACTAGATGAGCAGTTCTTC.

V usage is TRBV28 and J usage is TRBJ2-5, with TRBD1 matching over 11 bases. The J call may be mistaken, given a closer DNA end match to TRBJ2-7. CDR1 MDHEN and CDR2 SYDVKM come from the germline V gene. The CDR3 is made up of 16 amino acids. The DNA for the CDR3 is TGTGCCAGCAGCCCGACCGGGACAGGGGGGGTAGACGAGCAGTACTTC. This encodes CASSPTGTGGVDEQYF.

The chain joins TRBV5-1 to TRBJ2-3; 8 bases line up with TRBD2. Germline V CDR1 and CDR2: SGHRS, YFSETQ. This CDR3 contains 16 residues. After removal of 4 bases from V and 0 bases from J, the junction contained 7 bases not matched to a gene. The CDR3 is CASSIDSGMSTDTQYF. The CDR3 DNA reads TGCGCCAGCAGCATCGATAGCGGGATGAGCACAGATACGCAGTATTTT. Full variable domain (outside the CDR3, taken from reference TRBV5-1 and TRBJ2-3): KAGVTQTPRYLIKTRGQQVTLSCSPISGHRSVSWYQQTPGQGLQFLFEYFSETQRNKGNFPGRFSGRQFSNSRSEMNVSTLELGDSALYLCASSIDSGMSTDTQYFGPGTRLTVL.

This clone was picked up one time. This rearrangement joins TRBV9 to TRBJ2-5; possible D gene TRBD2, 6 bases. Per the germline V gene, CDR1 is SGDLS and CDR2 is YYNGEE. V lost 0 bases and J lost 7, with 13 bases in between. The CDR3 loop spans 14 amino acids. CDR3 coding DNA: TGTGCCAGCAGCGTAGTAGCGGAGGACGGGACCCAGTACTTC. This encodes CASSVVAEDGTQYF.

The chain recombines TRBV2 with TRBJ2-7; 8 nucleotides line up with TRBD2. After removal of 7 bases from V and 3 bases from J, the junction contained 8 bases not matched to a gene. Germline V CDR1 and CDR2: SNHLY, FYNNEI. The CDR3 runs 14 residues. The CDR3 is CASNLQGLDYEQYF. In nucleotides, the CDR3 is TGTGCCAGCAATTTACAGGGACTAGACTACGAGCAGTACTTC.

The chain employs TRBV5-4 and TRBJ1-1, with D maybe TRBD1 (5 bases). The CDR3 has 15 amino acids. Germline lookup yields CDR1 SGHNT and CDR2 YYREEE (reference sequence). V was clipped by 0 bases and J by 3 bases, with 12 bases between them. In nucleotides, the CDR3 is TGTGCCAGCAGCTTGGACTTCCGGGGGGACACTGAAGCTTTCTTT. Translating it yields CASSLDFRGDTEAFF.

J is TRBJ2-2 and V is TRBV6-6, with D uncertain. The CDR3 is made up of 14 amino acids. CDR1 is MNHNY, CDR2 SVGAGI, per germline (reference sequence). V was clipped by 0 bases and J by 3 bases, with 5 bases between them. CDR3: CASSYSGYTGELFF. The CDR3 DNA sequence: TGTGCCAGCAGTTACTCCGGGTACACCGGGGAGCTGTTTTTT.

V is TRBV11-2 and J is TRBJ2-7, with 12 bases aligning to TRBD2. The germline CDR1 and CDR2 sequences are SGHAT and FQNNGV. The CDR3 has 16 residues. V was pared by 6 bases and J by 4 bases, with 10 bases of the junction left unmatched. CDR3 bases: TGTGCCAGCAGTTCCCATCCCGGGACTAGCGGGTACGAGCAGTACTTC. This sequence encodes CASSSHPGTSGYEQYF.

The V gene is TRBV7-2, the J gene TRBJ1-3; D unclear. The V end lost 3 bases, the J end lost 2 bases, and 5 bases lay between the germline ends. The germline V gene has CDR1 SGHTA and CDR2 FQGNSA. This CDR3 spans 13 amino acids. Written as DNA, the CDR3 is TGTGCCAGCAGCTTCCAGACTGGAAACACCATATATTTT. It is translated as CASSFQTGNTIYF.

The chain couples TRBV2 to TRBJ2-7; D is unclear. The CDR3 runs 11 residues. Germline values: CDR1 SNHLY, CDR2 FYNNEI. Deletions cut 8 bases from V and 6 bases from J, with 11 bases between. CDR3 nucleotide sequence: TGTGCCAGCGGTAGACAAATCGAGCAGTACTTC. Protein product: CASGRQIEQYF.

V gene TRBV28 combines with J gene TRBJ2-7; the match to TRBD1 covers 7 bases. CDR1 MDHEN and CDR2 SYDVKM come from the germline V gene. CDR3 length: 15 residues. The V segment lost 5 bases and the J segment 1 base; nucleotides outside the gene matches: 8. CDR3 protein: CASSPRQGQSYEQYF. The CDR3 DNA follows: TGTGCCAGCAGTCCCCGACAGGGTCAATCCTACGAGCAGTACTTC.

This chain connects TRBV7-8 to TRBJ1-1, with no clear D. CDR1 and CDR2 (germline): SGHVS, FQNEAQ. V lost 1 base and J 2 bases, leaving 5 bases between the germline ends. This CDR3 is built from 13 residues. The CDR3 is CASSLEANTEAFF. CDR3 DNA sequence: TGTGCCAGCAGCTTAGAAGCAAACACTGAAGCTTTCTTT.

The rearrangement uses TRBV4-1 and TRBJ2-7; D unclear. V shed 0 bases and J shed 5 bases, with 11 bases lying between them. Germline CDR1 MGHRA, CDR2 YSYEKL. CDR3 length: 14 residues. CDR3 nucleotide sequence: TGCGCCAGCAGCCAAGATCGAGTGGCTCACGAGCAGTACTTC. Translated, it gives CASSQDRVAHEQYF.

The chain employs TRBV5-4 and TRBJ2-7, with TRBD1 matching 11 bases. CDR1 SGHNT and CDR2 YYREEE come from the germline V gene (reference sequence). With V trimmed by 4 bases and J by 3 bases, 3 bases remained unmatched. This CDR3 is built from 14 residues. CDR3 DNA sequence: TGTGCCAGCAGCCGGGACAGGGGGTACTACGAGCAGTACTTC. This gives the protein CASSRDRGYYEQYF.

The V gene is TRBV6-5, the J gene TRBJ1-2; the D is unclear. Germline CDR1 reads MNHEY; CDR2 reads SVGAGI. V was trimmed by 2 bases and J by 4 bases, leaving 8 bases between them. This CDR3 is built from 13 residues. The CDR3 sequence: CASSYGEFYGYTF. Here the CDR3 DNA reads TGTGCCAGCAGTTACGGAGAGTTCTATGGCTACACCTTC.

The chain is built from TRBV27 and TRBJ1-4, with TRBD1 matching 9 bases. V gave up 5 bases and J gave up 2 bases; unmatched junction bases: 9. The CDR3 is made up of 17 amino acids. Germline V gene data show CDR1 as MNHEY and CDR2 as SMNVEV (reference sequence). The CDR3 nucleotides are TGTGCCAGCAGTCCGTCCCGGGACAGGGCCACTAATGAAAAACTGTTTTTT. The encoded protein is CASSPSRDRATNEKLFF.

This CDR3 is CASRPDRGWPYEQYF. The DNA for the CDR3 is TGTGCCAGCAGACCGGACAGGGGATGGCCCTACGAGCAGTACTTC. The chain couples TRBV6-5 to TRBJ2-7; the match to TRBD1 covers 9 bases. Trimming removed 6 bases from V and 2 bases from J; junction bases left unmatched: 8. This CDR3 has 15 residues. CDR1 MNHEY and CDR2 SVGAGI come from the germline V gene.